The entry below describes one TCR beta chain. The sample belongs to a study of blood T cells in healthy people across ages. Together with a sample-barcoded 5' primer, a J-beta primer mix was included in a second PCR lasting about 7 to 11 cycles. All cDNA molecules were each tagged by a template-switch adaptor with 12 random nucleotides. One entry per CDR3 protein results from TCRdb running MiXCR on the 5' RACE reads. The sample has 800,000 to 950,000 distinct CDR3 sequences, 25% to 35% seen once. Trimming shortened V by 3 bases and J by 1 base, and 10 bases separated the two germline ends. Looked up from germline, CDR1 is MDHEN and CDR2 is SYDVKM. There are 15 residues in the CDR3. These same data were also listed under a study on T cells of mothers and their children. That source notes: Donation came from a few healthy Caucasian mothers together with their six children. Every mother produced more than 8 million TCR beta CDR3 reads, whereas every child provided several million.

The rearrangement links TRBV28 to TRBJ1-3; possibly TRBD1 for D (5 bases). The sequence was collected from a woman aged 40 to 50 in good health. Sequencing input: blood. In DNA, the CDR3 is TGTGCCAGCAGTTTCCCGGACATGTCTGGAAACACCATATATTTT. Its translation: CASSFPDMSGNTIYF.